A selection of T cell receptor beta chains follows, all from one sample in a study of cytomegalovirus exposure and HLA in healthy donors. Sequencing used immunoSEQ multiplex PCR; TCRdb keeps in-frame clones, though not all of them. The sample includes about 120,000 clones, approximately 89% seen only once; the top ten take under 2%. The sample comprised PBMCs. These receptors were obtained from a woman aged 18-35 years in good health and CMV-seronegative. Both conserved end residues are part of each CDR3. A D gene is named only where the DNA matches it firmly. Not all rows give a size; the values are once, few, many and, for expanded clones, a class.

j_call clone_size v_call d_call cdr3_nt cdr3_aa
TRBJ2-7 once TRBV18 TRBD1 TGTGCCAGCTCACCCGGACAGGGAAACTACGAGCAGTACTTC CASSPGQGNYEQYF
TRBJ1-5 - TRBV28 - TGTGCCAGCAAGCTCTATAGCAATCAGCCCCAGCATTTT CASKLYSNQPQHF
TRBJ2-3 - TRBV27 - TGTGCCAGCATCCTAAAATCGGGGGGCGGCCCAGATACGCAGTATTTT CASILKSGGGPDTQYF
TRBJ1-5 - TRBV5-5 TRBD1 TGTGCCAGCAGTACAGGGGGCCTTGAACTACAGCCCCAGCATTTT CASSTGGLELQPQHF
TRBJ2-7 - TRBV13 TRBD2 TGTGCCAGCAGTTTCAAAGGCGGGAGGACCTCCTACGAGCAGTACTTC CASSFKGGRTSYEQYF
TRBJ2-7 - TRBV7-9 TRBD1 TGTGCCAGCAGCAGTACCGGGACAGGGGCCTACGAGCAGTACTTC CASSSTGTGAYEQYF
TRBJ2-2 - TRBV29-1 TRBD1 TGCAGCGTTGAATCAGGGTACCAGGGGGTGGACACCGGGGAGCTGTTTTTT CSVESGYQGVDTGELFF
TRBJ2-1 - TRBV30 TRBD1 TGTGCCAGTTGGAGGACAGGGCCCAATGAGCAGTTCTTC CASWRTGPNEQFF
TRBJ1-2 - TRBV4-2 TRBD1 TGTGCCAGCAGCGTACGATTCCGGGACAGGGCTAACTATGGCTACACCTTC CASSVRFRDRANYGYTF
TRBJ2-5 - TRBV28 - TGTGCCAGCGGAACTACTCGGAACTTAGATTTAGAGACCCAGTACTTC CASGTTRNLDLETQYF
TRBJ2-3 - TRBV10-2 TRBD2 TGCGCCAGCACCGGGGCGGGGGGCGACACAGATACGCAGTATTTT CASTGAGGDTDTQYF
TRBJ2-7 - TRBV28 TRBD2 TGTGCCAGCAGTGGGAGGGCGTGGGTATACGAGCAGTACTTC CASSGRAWVYEQYF
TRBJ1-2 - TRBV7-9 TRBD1 TGTGCCAGCAGCTCAGGGGGCGCTGGAGGCTACACCTTC CASSSGGAGGYTF
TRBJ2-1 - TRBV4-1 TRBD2 TGCGCCAGCAGCCAAGATGGGACTAGCGGGGCCAATGAGCAGTTCTTC CASSQDGTSGANEQFF
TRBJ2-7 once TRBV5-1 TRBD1 TGCGCCAGCGGGGCCACAGGGGGCTCCTACGAGCAGTACTTC CASGATGGSYEQYF
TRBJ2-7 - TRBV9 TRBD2 TGTGCCAGCAGCGCCCGGGGGGGCCTTGGGGACGAGCAGTACTTC CASSARGGLGDEQYF
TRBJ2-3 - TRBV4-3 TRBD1 TGCGCCAGCAGCCAATCCCGGGACAGTACGGGAGATACGCAGTATTTT CASSQSRDSTGDTQYF
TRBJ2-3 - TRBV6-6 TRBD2 TGTGCCAGCAGCCGACTAGCGGGAGGGCGGGGAGATACGCAGTATTTT CASSRLAGGRGDTQYF
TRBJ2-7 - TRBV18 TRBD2 TGTGCCAGCTCACAGGCTAGCGGCTCCTACGAGCAGTACTTC CASSQASGSYEQYF
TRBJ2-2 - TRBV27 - TGTGCCAGCAGTTTACGCGCGGCGGGGGAGCTGTTTTTT CASSLRAAGELFF
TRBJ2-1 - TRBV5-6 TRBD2 TGTGCCAGCAGCCTTTCCGGGGGGGCCTACAATGAGCAGTTCTTC CASSLSGGAYNEQFF
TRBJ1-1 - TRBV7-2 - TGTGCCAGCAGCTTAGGACTGCACACTGAAGCTTTCTTT CASSLGLHTEAFF
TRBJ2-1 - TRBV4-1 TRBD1 TGCGCCAGCAGTCGGGACAGCAGAGCCTCCTACAATGAGCAGTTCTTC CASSRDSRASYNEQFF
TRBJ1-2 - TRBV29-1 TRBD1 TGCAGCGTTCTACAGGGGTCCTATGGCTACACCTTC CSVLQGSYGYTF
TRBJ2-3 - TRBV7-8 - TGTGCCAGCAGTACCGACTGGTGGCAGGGTGTTTCAGATACGCAGTATTTT CASSTDWWQGVSDTQYF
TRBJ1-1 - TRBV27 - TGTGCCAGCAGTTCTCTCTCAGGGGTTAGGTCCACTGAAGCTTTCTTT CASSSLSGVRSTEAFF
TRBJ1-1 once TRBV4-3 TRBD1 TGCGCCAGCAGCCAAGGAGAAACCGGGACAGGGGACACTGAAGCTTTCTTT CASSQGETGTGDTEAFF
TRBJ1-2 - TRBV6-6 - TGTGCCAGCAGTTACTACCCGGGTTCTAACTATGGCTACACCTTC CASSYYPGSNYGYTF
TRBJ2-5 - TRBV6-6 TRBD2 TGTGCCAGCAGTTACTCGCGGGGGAATAAAGAGACCCAGTACTTC CASSYSRGNKETQYF
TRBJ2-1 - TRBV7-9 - TGTGCCAGCAGCTTAGAAGTCGGGAATGAGCAGTTCTTC CASSLEVGNEQFF
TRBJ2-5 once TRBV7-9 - TGTGCCAGCAGCCGACAGAGTGTCCAAGAGACCCAGTACTTC CASSRQSVQETQYF
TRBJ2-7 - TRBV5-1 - TGCGCCAGCAGCGCCTTGGACAGACAAAGCTCCTACGAGCAGTACTTC CASSALDRQSSYEQYF
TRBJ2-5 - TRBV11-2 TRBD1 TGTGCCAGCAGCCCGGGACAGGCGGTAGGAGAGACCCAGTACTTC CASSPGQAVGETQYF
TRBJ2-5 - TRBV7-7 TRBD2 TGTGCTAGCAGCTTAGTGGGCGGGGGGCCACAAGAGACCCAGTACTTC CASSLVGGGPQETQYF
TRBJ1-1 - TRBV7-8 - TGTGCCAGCAGCCCTTTCCGAGCTGAAGCTTTCTTT CASSPFRAEAFF
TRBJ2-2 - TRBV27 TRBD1 TGTGCCAGCAGTGTTAGTCCGGGACAGGGTACCGGGGAGCTGTTTTTT CASSVSPGQGTGELFF
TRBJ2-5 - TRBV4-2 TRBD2 TGTGCCAGCAGCCAAGATTGGGTAGCGGGAGGAACGACGGGGACCCAGTACTTC CASSQDWVAGGTTGTQYF
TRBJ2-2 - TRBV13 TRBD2 TGTGCCAGCAGCTTAGGTGGATCGGGCGCGGGAGCTACAACCGGGGAGCTGTTTTTT CASSLGGSGAGATTGELFF
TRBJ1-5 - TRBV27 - TGTGCCAGCAGTGGGGTGGCAGGGGGCAATCAGCCCCAGCATTTT CASSGVAGGNQPQHF
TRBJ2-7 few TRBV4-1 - TGCGCCAGCAGCCGAAACCAGGACAGCTCCTACGAGCAGTACTTC CASSRNQDSSYEQYF
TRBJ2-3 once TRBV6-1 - TGTGCCAGCAGGAGCATATTATCGGGGAATGGGCAGTATTTT CASRSILSGNGQYF
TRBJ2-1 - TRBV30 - TGTGCCTGGAGCACCGGGGGACGATACAATGAGCAGTTCTTC CAWSTGGRYNEQFF
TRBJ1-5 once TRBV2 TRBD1 TGTGCCAGCAGGAAACAGGGGATCGGGCCCCAGCATTTT CASRKQGIGPQHF
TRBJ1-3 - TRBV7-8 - TGTGCCAGCACCCCGACCACCAGGGGTGGAAACACCATATATTTT CASTPTTRGGNTIYF
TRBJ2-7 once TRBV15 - TGTGCCACCAGCAGAGGCGCCCCGTACGAGCAGTACTTC CATSRGAPYEQYF
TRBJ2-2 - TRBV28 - TGTGCCAGCAGTTATGGAGGCGGGATGAACACCGGGGAGCTGTTTTTT CASSYGGGMNTGELFF
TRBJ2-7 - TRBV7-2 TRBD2 TGTGCCAGCAGCTTACAGGGACTAGCGGGAACCTACGAGCAGTACTTC CASSLQGLAGTYEQYF